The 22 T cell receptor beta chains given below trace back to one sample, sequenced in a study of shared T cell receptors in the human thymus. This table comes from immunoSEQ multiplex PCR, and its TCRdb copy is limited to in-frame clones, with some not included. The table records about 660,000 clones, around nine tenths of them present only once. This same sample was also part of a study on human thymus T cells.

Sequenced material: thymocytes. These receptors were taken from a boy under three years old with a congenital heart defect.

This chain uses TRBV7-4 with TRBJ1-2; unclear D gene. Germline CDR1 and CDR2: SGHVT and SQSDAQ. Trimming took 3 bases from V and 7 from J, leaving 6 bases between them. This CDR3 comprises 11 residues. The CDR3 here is CASSFHGGYTF. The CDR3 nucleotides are TGTGCCAGCAGCTTTCACGGTGGCTACACCTTC.

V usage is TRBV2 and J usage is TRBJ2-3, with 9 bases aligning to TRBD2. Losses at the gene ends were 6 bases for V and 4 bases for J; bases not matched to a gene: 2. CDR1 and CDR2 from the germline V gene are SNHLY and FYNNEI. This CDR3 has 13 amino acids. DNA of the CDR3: TGTGCCAGCAGGCGGGAGGGTCCAGATACGCAGTATTTT. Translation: CASRREGPDTQYF.

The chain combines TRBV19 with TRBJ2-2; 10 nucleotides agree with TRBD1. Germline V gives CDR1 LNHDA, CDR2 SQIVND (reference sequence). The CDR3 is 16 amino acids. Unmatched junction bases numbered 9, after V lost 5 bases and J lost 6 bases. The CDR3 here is CASSPAGTGEAGELFF. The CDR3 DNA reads TGTGCCAGTAGTCCCGCCGGGACAGGGGAGGCCGGGGAGCTGTTTTTT.

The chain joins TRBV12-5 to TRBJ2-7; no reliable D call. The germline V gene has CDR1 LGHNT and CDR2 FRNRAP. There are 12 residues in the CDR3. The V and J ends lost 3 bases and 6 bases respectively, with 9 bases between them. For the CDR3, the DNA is TGTGCTAGTGGTTTTGTGTCTTTCGAGCAGTACTTC. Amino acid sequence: CASGFVSFEQYF.

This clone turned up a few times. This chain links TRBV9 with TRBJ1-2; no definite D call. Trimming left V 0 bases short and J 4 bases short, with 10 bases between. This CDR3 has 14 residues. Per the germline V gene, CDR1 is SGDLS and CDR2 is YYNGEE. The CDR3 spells CASSVGRGSYGYTF. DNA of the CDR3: TGTGCCAGCAGCGTAGGTCGGGGAAGCTATGGCTACACCTTC.

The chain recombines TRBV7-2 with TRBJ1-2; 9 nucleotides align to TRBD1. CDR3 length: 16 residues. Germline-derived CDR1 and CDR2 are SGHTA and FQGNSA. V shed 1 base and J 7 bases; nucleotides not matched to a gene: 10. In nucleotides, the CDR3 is TGTGCCAGCAGCTTAGGCGGCCGGGACAGGGAGGCTGGCTACACCTTC. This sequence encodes CASSLGGRDREAGYTF.

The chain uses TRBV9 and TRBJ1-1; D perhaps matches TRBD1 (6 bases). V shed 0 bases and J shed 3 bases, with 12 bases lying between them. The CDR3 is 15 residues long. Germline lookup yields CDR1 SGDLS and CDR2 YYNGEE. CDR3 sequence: CASSVVGAPDTEAFF. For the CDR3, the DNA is TGTGCCAGCAGCGTAGTGGGGGCGCCGGACACTGAAGCTTTCTTT.

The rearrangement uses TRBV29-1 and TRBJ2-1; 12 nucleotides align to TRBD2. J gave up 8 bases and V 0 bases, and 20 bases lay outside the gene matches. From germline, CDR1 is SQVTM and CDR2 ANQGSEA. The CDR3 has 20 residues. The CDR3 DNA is TGCAGCGTTGAAGACCCTAGCGGGAGGGCCATATGGTCCAGTTTGGATGAGCAGTTCTTC. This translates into CSVEDPSGRAIWSSLDEQFF.

The CDR3 bases are TGTGCCAGCAGCCAAGATAGTTTACTAGCGGAATACAATGAGCAGTTCTTC. It codes for CASSQDSLLAEYNEQFF. The rearrangement links TRBV4-2 to TRBJ2-1; 8 nucleotides agree with TRBD2. Trimming cost V 0 bases and J 4 bases; bases outside gene matches: 8. There are 17 residues in the CDR3. CDR1 is LGHNA and CDR2 is YNFKEQ in the germline V gene.

Here the CDR3 reads CASLEVRDRIYNYGYTF. In DNA form, the CDR3 reads TGTGCCAGCCTTGAGGTCCGGGACAGGATTTATAACTATGGCTACACCTTC. The chain employs TRBV2 and TRBJ1-2, with 8 bases matching TRBD1. Germline trimming cut 8 bases from V and 1 base from J; bases unmatched to any gene: 15. Germline V lookup: CDR1 SNHLY, CDR2 FYNNEI. The CDR3 has 17 residues. The full variable domain, its missing parts supplied by reference TRBV2 and TRBJ1-2, is EPEVTQTPSHQVTQMGQEVILRCVPISNHLYFYWYRQILGQKVEFLVSFYNNEISEKSEIFDDQFSVERPDGSNFTLKIRSTKLEDSAMYFCASLEVRDRIYNYGYTFGSGTRLTVV.

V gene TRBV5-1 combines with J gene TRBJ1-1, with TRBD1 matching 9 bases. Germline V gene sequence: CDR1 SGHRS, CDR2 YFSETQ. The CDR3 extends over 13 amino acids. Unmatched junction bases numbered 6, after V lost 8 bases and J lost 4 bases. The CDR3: CASFRQGGTEAFF. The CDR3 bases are TGCGCCAGTTTCAGACAGGGGGGCACTGAAGCTTTCTTT. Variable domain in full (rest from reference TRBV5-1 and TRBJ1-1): KAGVTQTPRYLIKTRGQQVTLSCSPISGHRSVSWYQQTPGQGLQFLFEYFSETQRNKGNFPGRFSGRQFSNSRSEMNVSTLELGDSALYLCASFRQGGTEAFFGQGTRLTVV.

The CDR3 DNA reads TGCGCCAGCAGCGATGGACACGACGAGCAGTACTTC. The encoded protein is CASSDGHDEQYF. The gene calls are TRBV5-1 and TRBJ2-5; D possibly corresponds to TRBD1 (5 bases). The better agreement between TRBJ2-7 and the DNA end casts doubt on the J call. This CDR3 comprises 12 residues. Per the germline V gene, CDR1 is SGHRS and CDR2 is YFSETQ.

CDR3 amino acids: CASSSGWGGVYNEQFF. Written as DNA, the CDR3 is TGTGCCAGCAGCTCGGGGTGGGGCGGGGTATACAATGAGCAGTTCTTC. V is TRBV11-2 and J is TRBJ2-1, with D possibly matching TRBD2 (6 bases). This CDR3 has 16 residues. The germline V gene encodes CDR1 SGHAT and CDR2 FQNNGV. Trimming stripped 4 bases from V and 4 bases from J, with 17 bases between.

The CDR3, as DNA: TGTGCCAGCAGTTTTCGGACTAGCGGGATTGGCGAGCAGTACTTC. Translating gives CASSFRTSGIGEQYF. The rearrangement joins TRBV27 to TRBJ2-7; 12 nucleotides match TRBD2. Germline V lookup: CDR1 MNHEY, CDR2 SMNVEV (reference sequence). CDR3 length equals 15 residues. The ends lost 3 bases at V and 6 bases at J; junction bases unmatched: 6.

DNA for the CDR3: TGTGCCAGCAGCTTAGATCATGGGCGGGAGGGCCGGAGCACAGATACGCAGTATTTT. This gives the protein CASSLDHGREGRSTDTQYF. V gene TRBV11-2 combines with J gene TRBJ2-3, with 9 bases matching TRBD2. The junction had 10 bases not matched to a gene; V was cut back by 0 bases and J by 0 bases. The CDR3 length is 19 residues. Germline CDR1 reads SGHAT; CDR2 reads FQNNGV.

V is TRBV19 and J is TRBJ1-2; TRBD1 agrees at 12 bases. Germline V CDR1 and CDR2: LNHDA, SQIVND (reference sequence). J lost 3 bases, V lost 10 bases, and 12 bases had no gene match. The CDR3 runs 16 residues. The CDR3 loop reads CATRIPGQGADYGYTF. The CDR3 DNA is TGTGCCACCCGAATCCCGGGACAGGGGGCGGACTATGGCTACACCTTC. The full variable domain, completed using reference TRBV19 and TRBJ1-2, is DGGITQSPKYLFRKEGQNVTLSCEQNLNHDAMYWYRQDPGQGLRLIYYSQIVNDFQKGDIAEGYSVSREKKESFPLTVTSAQKNPTAFYLCATRIPGQGADYGYTFGSGTRLTVV.

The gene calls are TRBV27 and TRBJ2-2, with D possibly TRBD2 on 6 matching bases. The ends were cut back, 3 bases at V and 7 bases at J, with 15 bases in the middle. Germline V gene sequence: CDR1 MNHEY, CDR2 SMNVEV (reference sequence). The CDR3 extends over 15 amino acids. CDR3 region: CASSLPPSADGELFF. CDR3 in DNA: TGTGCCAGCAGTTTGCCCCCTAGCGCCGACGGGGAGCTGTTTTTT.

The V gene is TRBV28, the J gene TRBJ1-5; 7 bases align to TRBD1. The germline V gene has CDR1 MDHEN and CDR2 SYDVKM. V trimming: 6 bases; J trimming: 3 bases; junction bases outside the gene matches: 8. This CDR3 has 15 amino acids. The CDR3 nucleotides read TGTGCCAGCAGGCCTGACAGGGTCCCCAATCAGCCCCAGCATTTT. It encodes CASRPDRVPNQPQHF.

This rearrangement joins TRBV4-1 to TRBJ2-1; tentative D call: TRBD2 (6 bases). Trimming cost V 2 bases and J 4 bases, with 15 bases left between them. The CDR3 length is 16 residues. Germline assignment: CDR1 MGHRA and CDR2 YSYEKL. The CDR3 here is CASSQPVGEVYNEQFF. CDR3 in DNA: TGCGCCAGCAGCCAACCAGTCGGGGAGGTATACAATGAGCAGTTCTTC.

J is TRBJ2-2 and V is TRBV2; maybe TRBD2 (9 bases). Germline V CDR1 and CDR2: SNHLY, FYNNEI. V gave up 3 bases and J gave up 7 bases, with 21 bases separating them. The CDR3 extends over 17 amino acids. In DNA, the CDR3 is TGTGCCAGCAGTGATGAGGAGACTAGCGGACAGGGCGGGGAGCTGTTTTTT. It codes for CASSDEETSGQGGELFF.

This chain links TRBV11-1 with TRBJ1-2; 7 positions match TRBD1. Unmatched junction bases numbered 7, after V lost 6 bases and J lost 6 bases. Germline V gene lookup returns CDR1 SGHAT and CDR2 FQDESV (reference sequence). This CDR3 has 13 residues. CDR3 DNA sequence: TGTGCCAGCAGTCAAGAGGGGGCAAATGGCTACACCTTC. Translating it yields CASSQEGANGYTF. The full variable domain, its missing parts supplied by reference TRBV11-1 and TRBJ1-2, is EAEVAQSPRYKITEKSQAVAFWCDPISGHATLYWYRQILGQGPELLVQFQDESVVDDSQLPKDRFSAERLKGVDSTLKIQPAELGDSAMYLCASSQEGANGYTFGSGTRLTVV.

The chain's CDR3 is CASSLETGGNLRNIQYF. The CDR3 region has the DNA TGTGCCAGCAGCTTAGAAACAGGGGGCAACCTTAGAAACATTCAGTACTTC. The chain employs TRBV11-2 and TRBJ2-4; TRBD1 aligns across 9 bases. The trim removed 0 bases at V and 6 bases at J, leaving 9 bases unmatched. Germline V gives CDR1 SGHAT, CDR2 FQNNGV. The CDR3 is 17 amino acids. The variable domain in full, completed from reference TRBV11-2 and TRBJ2-4, reads EAGVAQSPRYKIIEKRQSVAFWCNPISGHATLYWYQQILGQGPKLLIQFQNNGVVDDSQLPKDRFSAERLKGVDSTLKIQPAKLEDSAVYLCASSLETGGNLRNIQYFGAGTRLSVL.